The source of this T cell receptor (beta chain) is a study of T cell repertoires in cytomegalovirus infection. The CDR3 has 15 residues. Germline V CDR1 and CDR2: LGHNT, FRNRAP. The ends were cut back, 9 bases at V and 0 bases at J, with 15 bases in the middle. In its sample, this clonotype was seen a few times. Its antigen is not known. One entry per CDR3 protein, called by TCRdb with MiXCR from the reads. This sample has roughly 990,000 distinct CDR3 sequences, with roughly 31% found just once. The clonotype originates from a human donor in good health (CMV status not recorded). Some clones in this sample may be carry-over from other donors' samples. Here the sequenced sample was cultured CD8+ T cells from PBMCs, taken from culture after CMV antigen stimulation. This chain joins TRBV12-5 and TRBJ1-5; no clear D gene. In DNA, the CDR3 is TGTGCTAGCCTTGCAGGAATCTATAGCAATCAGCCCCAGCATTTT. It yields the protein CASLAGIYSNQPQHF.